Listed below are T cell receptor beta chains from one sample, sequenced in a study of shared clonotypes between healthy human individuals. Clones were read by immunoSEQ multiplex PCR, and TCRdb kept only the in-frame ones, dropping some. Here the sample spans over 1.5 million clones, 98% being singletons. The sequenced material came from naive CD4+ T cells sorted from blood. These receptors all stem from a young man in good health. Both conserved end residues are part of each CDR3. Clone size is stated in some rows and not others, as once, few, many or a class when expanded.

>TRBJ2-3|once|TRBV9
CASSSQGRDTQYF
>TRBJ2-1|NA|TRBV28
CASSLSGGSTYNEQFF
>TRBJ2-3|NA|TRBV20-1
CSANVADTQYF
>TRBJ2-4|NA|TRBV7-2
CASSLSGTSGSTNIQYF
>TRBJ2-1|NA|TRBV19
CASSMASATSFDEQFF
>TRBJ2-7|NA|TRBV4-1
CASSHLGFYEQYF
>TRBJ2-1|NA|TRBV7-9
CASSSLYNEQFF
>TRBJ2-7|once|TRBV7-3
CASSPRFNGEQYF
>TRBJ2-1|NA|TRBV10-3
CAISGRPTEGNEQFF
>TRBJ2-7|NA|TRBV7-6
CASSAGRSYEQYF
>TRBJ1-1|NA|TRBV6-5
CASSYEGARGAFF
>TRBJ2-7|NA|TRBV7-9
CASSDISGSGYEQYF
>TRBJ2-2|NA|TRBV6-4
CASRSTGWTGELFF
>TRBJ1-3|NA|TRBV7-2
CASHSRGSHTIYF
>TRBJ1-4|NA|TRBV2
CASSAGDGEKLFF
>TRBJ2-2|NA|TRBV19
CASSIVQGANTGELFF
>TRBJ2-7|NA|TRBV29-1
CSVGSYEQYF
>TRBJ1-5|NA|TRBV5-1
CASSLGELRWEPQHF
>TRBJ2-7|NA|TRBV10-3
CAISEGTRSYEQYF
>TRBJ1-2|NA|TRBV7-6
CASSPTLGTNYGYTF